The rows below give T cell receptor beta chains drawn from one sample of a study of blood T cell repertoires in COVID-19. Data came from immunoSEQ multiplex PCR; TCRdb stores just in-frame clones and leaves some out. Here the sample spans 300,000 to 400,000 clones, 85% to 90% being singletons. The sample consisted of peripheral blood. These receptors were taken from a woman in her 70s with COVID-19, enrolled during active disease. Each CDR3 is given with its conserved first and last residue. The order of the fields is clone size, V gene, CDR3 length, J gene, D gene, CDR3 protein, CDR3 DNA. The D gene is left open where the match is weak. Rows give clone size only sometimes, using once, few, many, or a class for an expanded clone.

NA,TRBV4-1,15,TRBJ1-2,NA,CASSQVRSANYGYTF,TGCGCCAGCAGCCAAGTGAGGTCAGCTAACTATGGCTACACCTTC
NA,TRBV18,15,TRBJ2-7,NA,CASSGETGETYEQYF,TGTGCCAGCTCAGGGGAGACAGGCGAAACCTACGAGCAGTACTTC
once,TRBV18,17,TRBJ2-6,TRBD1,CASSRDSSRSGANVLTF,TGTGCCAGCTCCAGGGACAGCTCCCGCTCTGGGGCCAACGTCCTGACTTTC
NA,TRBV6-1,17,TRBJ2-6,NA,CASSEQGLLSGANVLTF,TGTGCCAGCAGTGAGCAGGGCCTTCTCTCTGGGGCCAACGTCCTGACTTTC
NA,TRBV7-9,14,TRBJ2-1,TRBD1,CASSPGQGAWEQFF,TGTGCCAGCAGCCCAGGACAGGGGGCTTGGGAGCAGTTCTTC
NA,TRBV29-1,14,TRBJ1-2,NA,CSVRTVQVPYGYTF,TGCAGCGTTCGTACGGTGCAGGTTCCTTATGGCTACACCTTC
NA,TRBV7-2,14,TRBJ1-4,NA,CASSLARLNEKLFF,TGTGCCAGCAGCTTAGCGCGGCTTAATGAAAAACTGTTTTTT
NA,TRBV30,13,TRBJ1-6,NA,CAWSGQLNSPLHF,TGTGCCTGGAGTGGACAGCTAAATTCACCCCTCCACTTT
NA,TRBV2,11,TRBJ1-1,NA,CASEMNTEAFF,TGTGCCAGTGAGATGAACACTGAAGCTTTCTTT
NA,TRBV7-2,15,TRBJ2-1,NA,CASSLGGGPYNEQFF,TGTGCCAGCAGCTTAGGCGGGGGCCCGTACAATGAGCAGTTCTTC
NA,TRBV9,13,TRBJ1-3,NA,CASSRGGGNTIYF,TGTGCCAGCAGCCGGGGCGGGGGGAACACCATATATTTT
NA,TRBV7-9,12,TRBJ2-3,NA,CASSPFTDTQYF,TGTGCCAGCAGCCCCTTCACAGATACGCAGTATTTT
NA,TRBV7-2,14,TRBJ1-6,NA,CASSQGRGISPLHF,TGTGCCAGCAGCCAAGGCAGGGGAATTTCACCCCTCCACTTT
NA,TRBV5-4,18,TRBJ2-3,TRBD2,CASSPGLVLYVTTDTQYF,TGTGCCAGCAGCCCGGGACTAGTCCTGTACGTAACCACAGATACGCAGTATTTT
few,TRBV7-6,14,TRBJ1-1,NA,CASQQAWTNTEAFF,TGTGCGTCGCAACAGGCTTGGACGAACACTGAAGCTTTCTTT
NA,TRBV6-5,15,TRBJ1-2,TRBD1,CASAGPDRFNYGYTF,TGTGCCAGCGCCGGGCCGGACAGGTTTAACTATGGCTACACCTTC
few,TRBV2,11,TRBJ1-1,NA,CASWVRDEAFF,TGTGCCAGCTGGGTCAGGGATGAAGCTTTCTTT
NA,TRBV3-1/TRBV3-2,16,TRBJ2-7,TRBD1,CASSQDPGTGGKGQYF,TGTGCCAGCAGCCAAGATCCTGGGACAGGGGGGAAAGGGCAGTACTTC
NA,TRBV30,14,TRBJ1-1,NA,CAWSYDRLNTEAFF,TGTGCCTGGAGTTACGACAGGTTGAACACTGAAGCTTTCTTT
NA,TRBV5-1,16,TRBJ2-1,TRBD1,CASSRGLGQGNNEQFF,TGCGCCAGCAGTCGGGGGTTGGGACAGGGAAACAATGAGCAGTTCTTC
NA,TRBV18,15,TRBJ1-1,TRBD1,CASSPGGQGGHEAFF,TGTGCCAGCTCACCGGGGGGACAGGGCGGCCATGAAGCTTTCTTT
NA,TRBV7-2,14,TRBJ1-3,NA,CASSFGSSGNTIYF,TGTGCCAGCAGCTTCGGGAGCTCTGGAAACACCATATATTTT
NA,TRBV7-2,16,TRBJ1-3,NA,CASSLDRGAGGNTIYF,TGTGCCAGCAGCTTAGATCGGGGGGCGGGAGGAAACACCATATATTTT
NA,TRBV7-2,13,TRBJ2-7,TRBD1,CASSPRTGIEQYF,TGTGCCAGCAGCCCCCGGACAGGGATCGAGCAGTACTTC
NA,TRBV29-1,12,TRBJ2-7,NA,CSAQKGQYEQYF,TGCAGCGCCCAAAAGGGGCAGTACGAGCAGTACTTC
NA,TRBV27,11,TRBJ1-4,NA,CASGQNEKLFF,TGTGCCAGCGGGCAGAATGAAAAACTGTTTTTT
NA,TRBV12-3/TRBV12-4,13,TRBJ1-1,NA,CASSFGLNTEAFF,TGTGCCAGCAGTTTTGGGCTGAACACTGAAGCTTTCTTT
NA,TRBV30,16,TRBJ1-1,TRBD1,CAWSKPWTGPNTEAFF,TGTGCCTGGAGTAAACCCTGGACAGGCCCGAACACTGAAGCTTTCTTT
NA,TRBV5-1,15,TRBJ2-5,NA,CASSLAGPYQETQYF,TGCGCCAGCAGCTTGGCTGGGCCCTACCAAGAGACCCAGTACTTC
NA,TRBV5-1,15,TRBJ2-7,NA,CASSLGELFESEQYF,TGCGCCAGCAGCTTGGGCGAGCTGTTTGAGAGCGAGCAGTACTTC
NA,TRBV15,15,TRBJ2-5,NA,CATSSTPGYQETQYF,TGTGCCACCAGCAGCACCCCCGGGTACCAAGAGACCCAGTACTTC
few,TRBV24-1,14,TRBJ1-2,NA,CATSDLGSDYGYTF,TGTGCCACCAGTGATTTGGGCAGCGACTATGGCTACACCTTC
NA,TRBV7-2,15,TRBJ1-2,NA,CASSLEAGRFDGYTF,TGTGCCAGCAGCTTAGAGGCAGGGCGGTTCGATGGCTACACCTTC
NA,TRBV28,17,TRBJ2-1,TRBD1,CASRYVRLRDRANEQFF,TGTGCCAGCCGATACGTACGGCTTAGGGACAGGGCCAATGAGCAGTTCTTC
NA,TRBV24-1,14,TRBJ2-7,TRBD1,CATSDSGTVYEQYF,TGTGCCACCAGTGATTCCGGGACAGTCTACGAGCAGTACTTC
few,TRBV29-1,14,TRBJ1-2,NA,CSVPDSSLDYGYTF,TGCAGCGTTCCTGACAGCTCACTGGACTATGGCTACACCTTC
once,TRBV7-8,15,TRBJ1-2,NA,CASSLGTGLSYGYTF,TGTGCCAGCAGCTTAGGCACAGGGCTATCCTATGGCTACACCTTC